These 13 T cell receptor beta chains were sequenced from one sample in a study of blood T cell repertoires in COVID-19. Only in-frame clones appear in the TCRdb table, and some are missing; sequencing was by immunoSEQ multiplex PCR. The sample records about 270,000 clones, about 82% being singletons. The sequencing sample was made of peripheral blood. These receptors all come from a woman aged 80 or over with COVID-19, enrolled during active disease.

The J gene is TRBJ2-6, the V gene TRBV10-3, with D possibly being TRBD1 (6 bases). CDR1 is ENHRY, CDR2 SYGVKD, per germline. The V and J ends lost 6 bases and 0 bases respectively, with 21 bases between them. The CDR3 extends over 19 amino acids. The CDR3 is CAISGQDGQTPSGANVLTF. The CDR3 DNA is TGTGCCATCAGCGGTCAGGACGGACAGACTCCCTCTGGGGCCAACGTCCTGACTTTC.

J is TRBJ2-1 and V is TRBV5-1; possibly TRBD2 for D (5 bases). The CDR3 is 15 residues long. V dropped 6 bases and J dropped 5 bases, with 18 bases sitting between them. Germline loops: CDR1 SGHRS, CDR2 YFSETQ. The CDR3 region has the DNA TGCGCCAGCATTCCGACTCCGGACTTCAACAATGAGCAGTTCTTC. Amino acids: CASIPTPDFNNEQFF.

The V call is TRBV27, the J call TRBJ1-5; 8 bases are a match to TRBD1. The V gene end was trimmed by 8 bases and the J gene end by 6 bases; junction bases not matched to a gene: 6. Looked up from germline, CDR1 is MNHEY and CDR2 is SMNVEV (reference sequence). There are 13 residues in the CDR3. CDR3 sequence reads: CASGQGGSQPQHF. CDR3 nucleotides: TGTGCCAGCGGACAGGGTGGTAGTCAGCCCCAGCATTTT.

V and J are TRBV6-5 and TRBJ1-5; TRBD1 is a possible D gene (5 bases). The V end was cut by 7 bases, the J end by 7 bases, with 17 bases between. The CDR3 loop spans 14 amino acids. CDR1 is MNHEY, CDR2 SVGAGI, per germline. CDR3 nucleotides: TGTGCCAGCAAAAGGGGCTCAGGCGGCCAGCCCCAGCATTTT. Translating it yields CASKRGSGGQPQHF.

J is TRBJ2-5 and V is TRBV11-2; D unresolved. The CDR3 is made up of 14 amino acids. In germline, CDR1 is SGHAT, CDR2 FQNNGV. The V end lost 1 base, the J end lost 2 bases, and 8 bases lay between the germline ends. CDR3 DNA: TGTGCCAGCAGCTTAGGGGTACAGCAAGAGACCCAGTACTTC. Translating it yields CASSLGVQQETQYF.

In DNA, the CDR3 is TGCAGCGCCCAGACAGGGGGCGGGACTGAAGCTTTCTTT. Translated: CSAQTGGGTEAFF. This chain uses TRBV29-1 with TRBJ1-1, with 10 bases identical to TRBD1. Germline V gene sequence: CDR1 SQVTM, CDR2 ANQGSEA. The trim removed 7 bases at V and 5 bases at J, leaving 7 bases unmatched. CDR3 size: 13 residues. The whole variable domain, remainder taken from reference TRBV29-1 and TRBJ1-1, is SAVISQKPSRDICQRGTSLTIQCQVDSQVTMMFWYRQQPGQSLTLIATANQGSEATYESGFVIDKFPISRPNLTFSTLTVSNMSPEDSSIYLCSAQTGGGTEAFFGQGTRLTVV.

V usage is TRBV19 and J usage is TRBJ1-5, with D unclear. This CDR3 has 13 amino acids. V lost 9 bases, J lost 4 bases, and 13 bases lay in between. In germline, CDR1 is LNHDA, CDR2 SQIVND (reference sequence). For the CDR3, the DNA is TGTGCCAGCCAACATGCGGGGAATCAGCCCCAGCATTTT. It specifies CASQHAGNQPQHF.

The chain carries TRBV2 and TRBJ2-5; D perhaps matches TRBD2 (6 bases). V lost 4 bases and J 5 bases, leaving 14 bases between the germline ends. CDR1 SNHLY and CDR2 FYNNEI come from the germline V gene. The CDR3 covers 14 residues. CDR3 sequence reads: CASSVGWGRETQYF. The CDR3 DNA sequence: TGTGCCAGCAGTGTCGGGTGGGGGAGGGAGACCCAGTACTTC.

The rearrangement joins TRBV6-5 to TRBJ1-1; the D gene is possibly TRBD1 (6 bases). There are 12 residues in the CDR3. With 0 bases removed from V and 9 bases from J, the gap between germline ends came to 8 bases. Germline lookup yields CDR1 MNHEY and CDR2 SVGAGI. The CDR3 spells CASSYSRDKAFF. The CDR3 bases are TGTGCCAGCAGTTACTCCCGGGACAAAGCTTTCTTT.

This clone was seen just once. The V and J genes are TRBV28 and TRBJ2-3, with unresolved D. V was shortened by 2 bases and J by 2 bases, with 5 bases between the two germline ends. This CDR3 has 13 amino acids. Germline CDR1 reads MDHEN; CDR2 reads SYDVKM. Written as DNA, the CDR3 is TGTGCCAGCAGTTTACAACTCACAGATACGCAGTATTTT. It yields the protein CASSLQLTDTQYF.

The genes are TRBV7-8 and TRBJ1-5; no clear D gene. The CDR3 runs 16 residues. CDR1 SGHVS and CDR2 FQNEAQ come from the germline V gene. The ends were cut back, 5 bases at V and 1 base at J, with 15 bases in the middle. The CDR3 loop reads CASSPSGGRSNQPQHF. Here the CDR3 DNA reads TGTGCCAGCAGCCCCTCCGGAGGACGGAGCAATCAGCCCCAGCATTTT.

This chain connects TRBV23-1 to TRBJ2-7; D call uncertain. TRBV23-1 counts as an open reading frame of uncertain function. The V end was cut by 7 bases, the J end by 0 bases, with 16 bases between. The CDR3 covers 15 residues. The CDR3 nucleotides are TGCGCCAGCATCCATTGCAGGAAAAGCTCCTACGAGCAGTACGTC. This sequence encodes CASIHCRKSSYEQYV.

This chain links TRBV12-3 or TRBV12-4 with TRBJ1-5, with D possibly matching TRBD1 (5 bases). The CDR3 totals 11 residues. Trimming shortened V by 6 bases and J by 9 bases, and 9 bases separated the two germline ends. CDR3: CASRAGGPQHF. The CDR3 DNA sequence: TGTGCCAGCAGAGCCGGGGGGCCCCAGCATTTT.